This TCR beta chain originates from a study of spatial heterogeneity in lung cancer. Overall study: Beta-chain sequences were consistently detected more often than alpha-chain sequences. Notes on the study in general: Intratumoral expanded alpha and beta TCR counts were found to track tumor mutation counts.

This clonotype has ten or more counts. Its specificity is not known. TCRdb called the 5' RACE reads again in MiXCR, with one record for every CDR3 protein. The sample includes some 14,000 distinct CDR3 sequences, approximately 2.9% of them seen just once. Time point described: sample taken at primary tumor resection. Germline loops: CDR1 SGHTA, CDR2 FQGNSA. This CDR3 is built from 14 residues. Deletions cut 5 bases from V and 5 bases from J, with 15 bases between. This chain joins TRBV7-2 and TRBJ2-5; perhaps D is TRBD1 or TRBD2 (5 bases each). The sequence came from a male donor with early-stage non-small cell lung cancer. The starting material was lung tumor tissue, obtained at surgery. CDR3 sequence (DNA): TGTGCCAGCAGCGCTGGGGGATTAATGGAGACCCAGTACTTC. The encoded protein is CASSAGGLMETQYF. The whole variable domain, filled in from reference TRBV7-2 and TRBJ2-5, reads GAGVSQSPSNKVTEKGKDVELRCDPISGHTALYWYRQSLGQGLEFLIYFQGNSAPDKSGLPSDRFSAERTGGSVSTLTIQRTQQEDSAVYLCASSAGGLMETQYFGPGTRLLVL.